This T cell receptor (beta chain) was documented in a study of T cell repertoires in cytomegalovirus infection. Study in general: CMV infection and matching HLA type were both indicated by public TCR beta signatures. Broader study findings: HLA-C-restricted CMV-specific TCR beta clonotypes prevailed in the ex vivo response. Using cumulative public TCR beta family frequency, the authors identified those who carried CMV together with the relevant HLA.

In regard to this clonotype: Its cognate antigen is unknown.

This CDR3 has 16 amino acids. With V trimmed by 5 bases and J by 0 bases, 7 bases remained unmatched. CDR1 and CDR2 (germline): SGHVS, FNYEAQ. MiXCR was run by TCRdb on the reads, yielding one entry per CDR3 protein. The repertoire holds around 530,000 distinct CDR3 sequences, with 15% to 20% as singletons. V gene TRBV7-6 combines with J gene TRBJ2-3; 8 bases map to TRBD2. This receptor was identified in a human donor in good health (CMV status not recorded). Some clones in this sample may be carry-over from other donors' samples. Sequenced material: CD8+ T cells from PBMCs. The DNA for the CDR3 is TGTGCCAGCAGCCCAGGACTAGCAGCAAGCACAGATACGCAGTATTTT. Translation gives CASSPGLAASTDTQYF.